The 18 T cell receptor beta chains presented below share a single source sample, sequenced in a study of CD8 T cells in ankylosing spondylitis. One entry per CDR3 protein, called by TCRdb with MiXCR from the 5' RACE reads. The data contain about 340,000 distinct CDR3 sequences, about 14% of them singletons. Sequenced input: blood, either unsorted or a sorted T cell fraction (not recorded which). The receptors were gathered from a male donor with ankylosing spondylitis or in good health (not recorded which).

The chain combines TRBV5-1 with TRBJ2-7; 8 bases fit TRBD1. The length of the CDR3 is 15 residues. CDR1 and CDR2 (germline): SGHRS, YFSETQ. V was pared by 0 bases and J by 4 bases, with 6 bases of the junction left unmatched. CDR3 bases: TGCGCCAGCAGCTTGGTGGCAGGGGGCTTGTACGAGCAGTACTTC. Translated: CASSLVAGGLYEQYF. Full variable domain (rest looked up from reference TRBV5-1 and TRBJ2-7): KAGVTQTPRYLIKTRGQQVTLSCSPISGHRSVSWYQQTPGQGLQFLFEYFSETQRNKGNFPGRFSGRQFSNSRSEMNVSTLELGDSALYLCASSLVAGGLYEQYFGPGTRLTVT.

This clonotype came up a few times. The chain recombines TRBV20-1 with TRBJ2-7; 8 positions agree with TRBD2. The trim removed 6 bases at V and 6 bases at J, leaving 13 bases unmatched. Germline V CDR1 and CDR2: DFQATT, SNEGSKA (reference sequence). The CDR3 extends over 14 amino acids. The CDR3 spells CSASAVAGRAEQYF. CDR3 coding DNA: TGCAGTGCCTCCGCTGTAGCGGGACGAGCCGAGCAGTACTTC.

This clonotype was seen a few times. This chain connects TRBV5-1 to TRBJ2-2; either TRBD1 or TRBD2 may supply D (5 bases each). The CDR3 is 15 amino acids. Germline CDR1 and CDR2: SGHRS and YFSETQ. V lost 4 bases, J lost 6 bases, and 16 bases lay in between. The CDR3 DNA is TGCGCCAGCAGCGCGCAGGGAGCAGAGGCCGGGGAGCTGTTTTTT. It translates to CASSAQGAEAGELFF.

This clonotype was seen repeatedly, ten times or more. The rearrangement uses TRBV5-1 and TRBJ2-6; no firm D call. The CDR3 is 15 residues long. Germline CDR1 and CDR2: SGHRS and YFSETQ. Trimming stripped 0 bases from V and 4 bases from J, with 8 bases between. The CDR3 DNA is TGCGCCAGCAGCTTGGACAGAGCAGGGGCCAACGTCCTGACTTTC. Encoded protein: CASSLDRAGANVLTF.

This clonotype came up many times. The chain joins TRBV12-3 or TRBV12-4 to TRBJ2-7, with D perhaps matching TRBD1 or TRBD2 (5 bases each). The CDR3 has 14 amino acids. The germline V and J ends were trimmed by 1 base and 0 bases, with 7 bases remaining between them. This CDR3 reads CASSLVGTSYEQYF. The CDR3 DNA is TGTGCCAGCAGTTTAGTTGGGACCTCCTACGAGCAGTACTTC.

The chain has TRBV4-1 and TRBJ2-3; D may match TRBD1 or TRBD2 (5 bases each). This CDR3 contains 13 residues. Germline V gives CDR1 MGHRA, CDR2 YSYEKL. V was clipped by 6 bases and J by 6 bases, with 13 bases between them. The chain's CDR3 is CASSPLGADTQYF. The CDR3 nucleotides are TGCGCCAGCAGTCCACTAGGGGCCGATACGCAGTATTTT.

V gene TRBV12-3 or TRBV12-4 combines with J gene TRBJ1-5, with TRBD1 as a possible D gene (5 bases). V was pared by 1 base and J by 6 bases, with 10 bases between. The CDR3 has 14 amino acids. The CDR3 DNA is TGTGCCAGCAGTTTAGATGGGGGGACTCAGCCCCAGCATTTT. This sequence encodes CASSLDGGTQPQHF.

The CDR3 coding sequence is TGCAGTGCTAGCTGGGACAGGGGGCACGAGCAGTACTTC. This gives the protein CSASWDRGHEQYF. The V gene is TRBV20-1, the J gene TRBJ2-7, with 12 bases lining up with TRBD1. V dropped 3 bases and J dropped 5; count of bases not matched to a gene: 2. The CDR3 extends over 13 amino acids. Per the germline V gene, CDR1 is DFQATT and CDR2 is SNEGSKA (reference sequence).

This clonotype was detected only a few times. The J gene is TRBJ1-2, the V gene TRBV30; D gene unclear. Germline V CDR1 and CDR2: GTSNPN, SVGIG (reference sequence). V shed 4 bases and J shed 0 bases, with 9 bases lying between them. There are 13 residues in the CDR3. The CDR3 protein is CAWTGRANYGYTF. CDR3 sequence (DNA): TGTGCCTGGACCGGGAGGGCTAACTATGGCTACACCTTC. Complete variable domain (other parts from reference TRBV30 and TRBJ1-2): SQTIHQWPATLVQPVGSPLSLECTVEGTSNPNLYWYRQAAGRGLQLLFYSVGIGQISSEVPQNLSASRPQDRQFILSSKKLLLSDSGFYLCAWTGRANYGYTFGSGTRLTVV.

This clonotype was counted a few times. The chain uses TRBV20-1 and TRBJ2-2; 8 bases match TRBD2. This CDR3 contains 15 residues. CDR1 and CDR2 from the germline V gene are DFQATT and SNEGSKA (reference sequence). With V trimmed by 6 bases and J by 4 bases, 10 bases remained unmatched. The CDR3 DNA reads as TGCAGTGCCCTGAGGGCGGGGGGCGGCACCGGGGAGCTGTTTTTT. Encoded protein: CSALRAGGGTGELFF.

This clonotype occurred many times. The chain uses TRBV6-5 and TRBJ2-7; D not resolved. CDR1 and CDR2 from the germline V gene are MNHEY and SVGAGI. There are 14 residues in the CDR3. With 4 bases removed from V and 0 bases from J, the gap between germline ends came to 10 bases. The CDR3 sequence: CASSSDGSSYEQYF. In nucleotides, the CDR3 is TGTGCCAGCAGTTCTGACGGAAGCTCCTACGAGCAGTACTTC.

The rearrangement uses TRBV29-1 and TRBJ2-7; D perhaps matches TRBD1 (7 bases). V shed 4 bases and J shed 7 bases, with 14 bases lying between them. Germline CDR1 and CDR2: SQVTM and ANQGSEA. The CDR3 is 12 residues long. For the CDR3, the DNA is TGCAGCGTTGGCGGGGCGACAGGGGAGCAGTACTTC. The encoded protein is CSVGGATGEQYF.

This chain connects TRBV5-1 to TRBJ2-3, with 7 bases matching TRBD2. Germline CDR1 SGHRS, CDR2 YFSETQ. The V and J ends lost 4 bases and 6 bases, in that order; junction bases with no gene match: 8. This CDR3 has 14 amino acids. The CDR3 bases are TGCGCCAGCAGCCCCGGGACTATAGCTGATACGCAGTATTTT. Its translation: CASSPGTIADTQYF.

The chain employs TRBV5-1 and TRBJ2-3, with 8 bases that match TRBD1. V was clipped by 4 bases and J by 1 base; unmatched bases: 5. CDR1 is SGHRS and CDR2 is YFSETQ in the germline V gene. The CDR3 loop spans 15 amino acids. This CDR3 is CASSHPGQGTDTQYF. The DNA for the CDR3 is TGCGCCAGCAGCCACCCGGGACAGGGCACAGATACGCAGTATTTT.

The chain carries TRBV5-6 and TRBJ2-7; 9 positions agree with TRBD2. With V trimmed by 4 bases and J by 2 bases, 10 bases remained unmatched. The CDR3 totals 16 residues. Per germline, CDR1 SGHDT and CDR2 YYEEEE. For the CDR3, the DNA is TGTGCCAGCAGCCCTTTCGGGGCTAGCGGGACCTACGAGCAGTACTTC. It specifies CASSPFGASGTYEQYF.

This clonotype has only a few counts. The gene calls are TRBV5-6 and TRBJ2-7, with a weak D call TRBD2 (5 bases). V was cut by 4 bases and J by 3 bases, with 14 bases left in between. The CDR3 extends over 14 amino acids. CDR1 is SGHDT and CDR2 is YYEEEE in the germline V gene. CDR3 in DNA: TGTGCCAGCAGCCCGCAAGGGAGAGACTACGAGCAGTACTTC. This sequence encodes CASSPQGRDYEQYF.

The chain uses TRBV5-1 and TRBJ2-4; 11 nucleotides align to TRBD2. CDR3 length: 18 residues. From germline, CDR1 is SGHRS and CDR2 YFSETQ. V lost 4 bases to trimming and J lost 1 base; unmatched junction nucleotides: 10. The CDR3 DNA reads as TGCGCCAGCAGCGATTCGACTAGCGGGGCCAGGGCCAAAAACATTCAGTACTTC. It yields the protein CASSDSTSGARAKNIQYF.

The chain employs TRBV18 and TRBJ1-5, with TRBD1 identical over 7 bases. With 6 bases clipped from V and 6 bases from J, the junction kept 8 bases outside the gene matches. Per the germline V gene, CDR1 is KGHSH and CDR2 is LQKENI. The CDR3 runs to 14 residues. Here the CDR3 DNA reads TGTGCCAGCTCCCGGGACAGATGGGGTCAGCCCCAGCATTTT. Its translation is CASSRDRWGQPQHF.